A selection of T cell receptor beta chains follows, all from one sample in a study of blood T cells in healthy people across ages. MiXCR, run by TCRdb on the 5' RACE reads, gives a single entry per CDR3 protein. The sample includes around 970,000 distinct CDR3 sequences, roughly half of them seen just once. The sample was blood. Source of these receptors: a woman aged 55-75 years in good health. CDR3s leave out the opening cysteine and the closing phenylalanine or tryptophan.

TRBV10-3,NA,VISESRGIGDEQY
TRBV21-1,TRBJ2-7,ASSKALKSGRAYEQY
TRBV20-1,TRBJ2-7,SAPHRQNEQY
TRBV10-2,TRBJ2-3,ASSESPATDTQY
TRBV20-1,TRBJ2-1,SASLSYNEQF
TRBV29-1,TRBJ2-2,SVVGTGYTGELF
TRBV27,TRBJ2-1,ASSLELVSKEQF
TRBV4-1,TRBJ1-4,ASSQVVRKNEKLF
TRBV7-7,TRBJ2-1,ASSLGTGINNEQF
TRBV6-1,TRBJ2-5,ASTPWGNQETQY
TRBV4-1,TRBJ1-5,ASSQDPGQGVIYSNQPQH
TRBV3-1,TRBJ2-1,ASSQAGTSGYNEQF
TRBV3-1,TRBJ2-6,ASRDTGVGANVLT
TRBV7-2,TRBJ2-7,ASSWTRYEQY
TRBV12-3/TRBV12-4,TRBJ2-1,ASSHQGPSIGEQF
TRBV24-1,TRBJ1-4,ATSDFDTKLF
TRBV6-2/TRBV6-3,TRBJ2-7,ASSYLYGMGSLYSYEQY
TRBV6-2/TRBV6-3,TRBJ2-7,ASSYPLGGQY
TRBV11-2,TRBJ2-7,ANSPIASGSSYEQY
TRBV12-3/TRBV12-4,TRBJ2-2,ASSLSPQGTRELF
TRBV5-1,TRBJ2-6,ASAPGQGAYGANVLT
TRBV5-1,NA,ASSLARASVRNEQY
TRBV4-1,TRBJ1-2,ASSQERAANYGYT
TRBV7-9,TRBJ2-1,ASIPMGGGDEQF
TRBV4-3,TRBJ2-7,ASSQVFTGGEQY
TRBV18,TRBJ1-1,ASSPRGKDTEAF
TRBV28,TRBJ2-3,ASSLAPGTLASGFSDTQY
TRBV6-5,NA,ASKIGGEGETQY
TRBV7-6,TRBJ2-1,ASSSGTSGKHNEQF
TRBV20-1,TRBJ2-1,SAKKVGSGRVVIEQF
TRBV20-1,TRBJ2-3,SASFGSTDTQY
TRBV5-1,TRBJ2-1,ASSLNTGQNEQF
TRBV20-1,TRBJ2-1,SARGNRGLAAILYNEQF
TRBV4-1,TRBJ1-3,ASSQGRGRSGNTIY
TRBV7-2,TRBJ2-5,ASSLGTGALLPQY
TRBV20-1,TRBJ2-1,SAVYNVQF
TRBV9,TRBJ2-7,ASSAGDPQY
TRBV6-5,TRBJ2-7,ASSYSMGGVSYEQY
TRBV5-1,TRBJ2-1,ASSFSRREGGNEQF
TRBV6-1,TRBJ2-2,ASRPTSGRANTGELF
TRBV3-1,TRBJ2-4,ASSRSGTGPLRQY
TRBV7-2,TRBJ2-3,ASSAEPGTDTQY
TRBV12-3/TRBV12-4,TRBJ1-5,ASRGPDRGSNQPQH
TRBV7-3,TRBJ2-1,ASSLRGGTSGYNEQF
TRBV20-1,TRBJ2-5,SARWTGGEKETQY
TRBV5-1,TRBJ2-5,ASSLSQIQETQY
TRBV30,TRBJ2-3,AWRSGTQY
TRBV5-6,TRBJ2-1,ASSGYANEQF
TRBV28,TRBJ1-1,ASSLSLKVTEAF
TRBV15,TRBJ1-2,ATSRDLGADYGYT
TRBV20-1,TRBJ1-5,SALSIGDQPQH
TRBV28,TRBJ1-6,ASSLLPRVDGSPLH
TRBV6-5,TRBJ1-4,ASRDRAREKLF
TRBV4-1,TRBJ2-7,ASSQPIVGRYEQY
TRBV12-3/TRBV12-4,TRBJ2-4,ASSRTGTENIQY
TRBV7-2,TRBJ2-1,ASSLDTGVSYNEQF
TRBV6-2/TRBV6-3,TRBJ1-5,ASSTQGGSNQPQH
TRBV28,TRBJ1-5,ASSSLMRDRGDQPQH
TRBV7-2,TRBJ2-1,ASSFRTSGSRGNEQF